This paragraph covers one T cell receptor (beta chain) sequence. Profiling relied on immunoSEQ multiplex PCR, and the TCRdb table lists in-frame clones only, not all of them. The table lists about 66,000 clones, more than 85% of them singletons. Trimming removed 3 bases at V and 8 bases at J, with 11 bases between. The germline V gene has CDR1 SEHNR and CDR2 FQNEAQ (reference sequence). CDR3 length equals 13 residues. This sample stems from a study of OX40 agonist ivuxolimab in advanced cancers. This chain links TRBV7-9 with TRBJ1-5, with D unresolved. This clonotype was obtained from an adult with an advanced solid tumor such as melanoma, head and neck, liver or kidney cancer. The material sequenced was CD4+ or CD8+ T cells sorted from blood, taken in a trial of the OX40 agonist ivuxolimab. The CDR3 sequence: CASSFTSGKPQHF. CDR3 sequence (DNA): TGTGCCAGCAGCTTTACATCGGGGAAGCCCCAGCATTTT.